These T cell receptor beta chains were read from a single sample in a study of OX40 agonist ivuxolimab in advanced cancers. Clones were sequenced by immunoSEQ multiplex PCR, and TCRdb holds only the in-frame ones, with some missing. This table has fewer than 85,000 clones, around four fifths appearing once. The sequencing used CD4+ or CD8+ T cells sorted from blood, collected in a trial of the OX40 agonist ivuxolimab. These receptors originate from an adult with an advanced solid tumor such as melanoma, head and neck, liver or kidney cancer. CDR3s include the opening cysteine and the closing phenylalanine or tryptophan. The order of the fields is V gene, CDR3 protein.

V: TRBV6-5
CDR3: CASRKQGDGGYTF

V: TRBV9
CDR3: CASSVGGETQYF

V: TRBV5-4
CDR3: CASSFKGSGGYTF

V: TRBV28
CDR3: CASSDRWGQGSQETQYF

V: TRBV7-2
CDR3: CASSVRTIQYF

V: TRBV7-4
CDR3: CASSSTGEGQYF

V: TRBV6-5
CDR3: CASRWDRGRSPLHF

V: TRBV5-1
CDR3: CASSFGSGPGELFF

V: TRBV6-1
CDR3: CASSEYESLFF

V: TRBV11-1
CDR3: CASSLHSNEKLFF

V: TRBV6-1
CDR3: CASSAAGSRAAFF

V: TRBV7-9
CDR3: CASSPTVRQGNTEAFF

V: TRBV7-3
CDR3: CASSSSLSGEQFF

V: TRBV5-1
CDR3: CASSLARRLAGDQETQYF

V: TRBV7-2
CDR3: CASSSQTSGGAYFYEQYF

V: TRBV27
CDR3: CASSVATSGRGNSYEQYF

V: TRBV11-1
CDR3: CASAGTGDEKLFF

V: TRBV5-6
CDR3: CASSLADRELYGYTF

V: TRBV25-1
CDR3: CASSEPVYGGGAYEQYF

V: TRBV27
CDR3: CASSSIGRYSRSGNTIYF

V: TRBV7-3
CDR3: CASSWGYGDYGYTF

V: TRBV7-2
CDR3: CASSQAQGGYEQYF

V: TRBV2
CDR3: CASGQGAGVQYF

V: TRBV7-6
CDR3: CASSLGAVGRLGNYGYTF

V: TRBV5-4
CDR3: CASSPDRNTDTQYF

V: TRBV19
CDR3: CASSTIPGNSYEQYF

V: TRBV19
CDR3: CASRLDRVGYGYTF

V: TRBV7-2
CDR3: CASSLYELRGVRNEQFF

V: TRBV5-4
CDR3: CASSSDSYGYTF

V: TRBV15
CDR3: CATSSLAGPTTDTQYF